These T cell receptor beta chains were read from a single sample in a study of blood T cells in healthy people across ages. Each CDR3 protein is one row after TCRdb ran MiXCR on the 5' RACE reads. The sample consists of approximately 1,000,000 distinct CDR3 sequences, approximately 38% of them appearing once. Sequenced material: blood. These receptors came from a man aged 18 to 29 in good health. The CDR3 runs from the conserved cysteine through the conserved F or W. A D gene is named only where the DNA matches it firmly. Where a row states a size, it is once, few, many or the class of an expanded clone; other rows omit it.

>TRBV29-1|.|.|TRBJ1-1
CSVGGQADTEAFF
TGCAGCGTTGGTGGGCAGGCCGACACTGAAGCTTTCTTT
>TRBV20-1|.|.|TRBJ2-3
CSAPPRGFGDTQYF
TGCAGTGCGCCGCCCAGGGGTTTTGGAGATACGCAGTATTTT
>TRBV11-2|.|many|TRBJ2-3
CASSLDPPDTQYF
TGTGCCAGCAGCTTAGATCCCCCGGATACGCAGTATTTT
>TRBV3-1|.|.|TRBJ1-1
CASSQELQEACTEAFF
TGTGCCAGCAGCCAAGAACTGCAGGAGGCATGCACTGAAGCTTTCTTT
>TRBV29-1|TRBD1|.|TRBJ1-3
CSAKGGNSGNTIYF
TGCAGCGCTAAAGGGGGCAACTCTGGAAACACCATATATTTT
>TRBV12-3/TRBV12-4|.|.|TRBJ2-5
CASSSSMVETEQYF
TGTGCCAGCAGTTCCTCCATGGTAGAAACTGAGCAGTACTTC
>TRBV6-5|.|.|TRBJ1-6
CASSRTNYNSPLHF
TGTGCCAGCAGTCGGACCAACTATAATTCACCCCTCCACTTT
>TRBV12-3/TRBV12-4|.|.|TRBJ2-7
CASSRDSSNEQYF
TGTGCCAGCAGCCGGGATAGTTCCAACGAGCAGTACTTC
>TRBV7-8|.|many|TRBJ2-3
CASSRIAPTDTQYF
TGTGCCAGCAGCCGAATCGCCCCGACAGATACGCAGTATTTT
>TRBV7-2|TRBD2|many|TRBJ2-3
CASSLRTGGTDTQYF
TGTGCCAGCAGCTTAAGGACGGGGGGAACAGATACGCAGTATTTT
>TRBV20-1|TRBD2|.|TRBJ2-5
CSARPSGQETQYF
TGCAGTGCTAGACCTAGCGGGCAAGAGACCCAGTACTTC
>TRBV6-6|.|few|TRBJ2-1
CASSYSIGGEQFF
TGTGCCAGCAGTTACTCGATAGGGGGTGAGCAGTTCTTC
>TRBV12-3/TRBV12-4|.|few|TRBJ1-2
CACSSLIYGYTF
TGTGCCTGCAGTTCATTAATCTATGGCTACACCTTC
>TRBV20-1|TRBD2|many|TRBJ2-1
CSARTSGGPGFFNEQFF
TGCAGTGCCCGGACTAGCGGGGGGCCGGGATTCTTCAATGAGCAGTTCTTC
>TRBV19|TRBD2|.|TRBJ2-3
CASKRTSDTDTQYF
TGTGCCAGTAAAAGGACTAGCGACACAGATACGCAGTATTTT
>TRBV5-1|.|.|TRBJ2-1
CASSLKAHPANEQVF
TGCGCCAGCAGCTTGAAAGCTCACCCGGCCAATGAGCAGGTCTTC
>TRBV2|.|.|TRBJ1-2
CASTESGSSNYGYTF
TGTGCCAGCACTGAGTCTGGGTCCTCTAACTATGGCTACACCTTC
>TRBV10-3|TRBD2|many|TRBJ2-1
CAISGSLAGDYNEQFF
TGTGCCATCAGTGGGTCCCTAGCGGGGGACTACAATGAGCAGTTCTTC
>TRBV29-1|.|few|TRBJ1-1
CSVERSRDTEAFF
TGCAGCGTTGAACGGTCACGGGACACTGAAGCTTTCTTT
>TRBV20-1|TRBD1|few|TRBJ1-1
CSADRERVGGTEAFF
TGCAGTGCTGACAGGGAAAGGGTTGGGGGAACTGAAGCTTTCTTT
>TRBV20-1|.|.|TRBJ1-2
CNAREYGYTF
TGCAATGCTAGGGAGTATGGCTACACCTTC
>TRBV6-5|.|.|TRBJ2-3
CASSYSNRPLRTYTQYF
TGTGCCAGCAGTTACTCGAACAGGCCGCTACGCACATATACGCAGTATTTT
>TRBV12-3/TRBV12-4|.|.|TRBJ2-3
CASSLAAEAQYF
TGTGCCAGCAGTTTAGCCGCCGAAGCGCAGTATTTT
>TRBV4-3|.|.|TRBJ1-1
CASSQARYSGTEAFF
TGCGCCAGCAGCCAAGCCCGGTATTCGGGCACTGAAGCTTTCTTT
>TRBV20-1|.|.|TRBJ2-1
CSAPDWYNEQFF
TGCAGTGCTCCGGACTGGTACAATGAGCAGTTCTTC
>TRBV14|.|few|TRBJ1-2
CASSQRGGYTF
TGTGCCAGCAGCCAACGGGGCGGCTACACCTTC
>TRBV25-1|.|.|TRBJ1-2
CASSEHRTGNNYGYTF
TGTGCCAGCAGTGAACACAGGACGGGAAACAACTATGGCTACACCTTC